The present T cell receptor (beta chain) was sequenced within a study of blood T cell repertoires in COVID-19. Study as a whole: Samples came from the United States, Italy and Spain, spanning acute and convalescent COVID-19. In each case, the material was cDNA or gDNA derived from T cells, B-cell-depleted T cells, or PBMCs.

Original processing methods: Cell counts per sample came from amplifying reference gene primers. Generated by immunoSEQ multiplex PCR, the TCRdb table keeps only in-frame clones and is missing some. That table furnishes V, J and clone size, whereas the DNA furnished D and trimming. The data contain approximately 140,000 clones, roughly four fifths of them seen just once; the ten biggest clones take up roughly 15%. The CDR3 is 15 amino acids. Trimming took off 3 bases at V and 1 base at J, with 12 bases between the two ends. Germline loops: CDR1 SGHVS, CDR2 FQNEAQ. This chain links TRBV7-8 with TRBJ1-1; D is unclear. The clonotype was recovered from a human donor with acute or convalescent COVID-19. The donor label of this sample is uncertain. Input material: peripheral blood. The CDR3 sequence is CASSFVTSGNTEAFF. The CDR3 nucleotides are TGTGCCAGCAGCTTTGTGACCTCAGGGAACACTGAAGCTTTCTTT.